This TCR beta chain was captured by sequencing in a study of blood T cell repertoires in COVID-19. In the source study's methods: For nucleated cells, counts were estimated from reference gene primer amplification. Only in-frame clones appear in the TCRdb table, and some are missing; sequencing was by immunoSEQ multiplex PCR. V and J calls and clone size come straight from that table; D and trimming were deduced from the DNA. The sample consists of around 340,000 clones, almost 90% of them appearing once. V dropped 4 bases and J dropped 5 bases, with 12 bases sitting between them. CDR1 and CDR2 (germline): GTSNPN, SVGIG (reference sequence). The CDR3 covers 13 residues.

V gene TRBV30 combines with J gene TRBJ2-1; D may be TRBD1 (6 bases). This receptor was obtained from a woman in her thirties who had been exposed to COVID-19. Material: PBMCs or T cells enriched from blood (not recorded which). The CDR3 DNA reads as TGTGCCTGGAACGGACAGAACAACAATGAGCAGTTCTTC. Translating gives CAWNGQNNNEQFF.